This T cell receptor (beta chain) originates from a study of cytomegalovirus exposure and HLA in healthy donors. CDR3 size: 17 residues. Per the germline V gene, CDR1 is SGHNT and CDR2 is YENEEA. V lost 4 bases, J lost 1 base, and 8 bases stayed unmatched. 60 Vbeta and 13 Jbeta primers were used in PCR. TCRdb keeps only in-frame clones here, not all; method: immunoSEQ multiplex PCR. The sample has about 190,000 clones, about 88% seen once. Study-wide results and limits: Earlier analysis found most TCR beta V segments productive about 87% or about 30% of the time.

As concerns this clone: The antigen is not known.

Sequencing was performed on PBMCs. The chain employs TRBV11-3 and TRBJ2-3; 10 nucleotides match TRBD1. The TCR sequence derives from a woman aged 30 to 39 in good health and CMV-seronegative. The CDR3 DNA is TGTGCCAGCAGCTCCAGACAGGGGGCGCTGGGCACAGATACGCAGTATTTT. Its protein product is CASSSRQGALGTDTQYF. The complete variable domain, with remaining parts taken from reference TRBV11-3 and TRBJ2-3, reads EAGVVQSPRYKIIEKKQPVAFWCNPISGHNTLYWYLQNLGQGPELLIRYENEEAVDDSQLPKDRFSAERLKGVDSTLKIQPAELGDSAVYLCASSSRQGALGTDTQYFGPGTRLTVL.